The 19 T cell receptor beta chains below were found in one sample sequenced in a study of PD-L1 blockade in urothelial cancer. Time point reported: pretreatment peripheral blood. Sequenced by immunoSEQ multiplex PCR; TCRdb stores in-frame clones only, minus some. The sample lists some 120,000 clones; about four fifths were seen once. Sequenced here: PBMCs, sampled around atezolizumab (anti-PD-L1) treatment. The source is a man aged 45-65 years with urothelial cancer.

This sequence joins TRBV29-1 and TRBJ1-2, with 11 bases that match TRBD1. Germline trimming cut 4 bases from V and 2 bases from J; bases unmatched to any gene: 3. The CDR3 has 14 amino acids. Germline lookup yields CDR1 SQVTM and CDR2 ANQGSEA. The CDR3 nucleotides read TGCAGCGTTGCCGGGACAGGGGGAAACTATGGCTACACCTTC. It encodes CSVAGTGGNYGYTF.

The gene calls are TRBV28 and TRBJ2-7; 8 bases map to TRBD2. CDR1 is MDHEN, CDR2 SYDVKM, per germline. The CDR3 spans 14 residues. Trimming removed 2 bases from V and 6 bases from J; junction bases left unmatched: 6. The CDR3 sequence: CASSLPGGPSEQYF. The CDR3 DNA sequence: TGTGCCAGCAGTTTACCGGGAGGGCCGTCCGAGCAGTACTTC.

J is TRBJ1-2 and V is TRBV7-9; TRBD1 might be the D (5 bases). Trimming cost V 3 bases and J 8 bases, with 16 bases left between them. The CDR3 has 14 residues. Germline V lookup: CDR1 SEHNR, CDR2 FQNEAQ (reference sequence). Here the CDR3 DNA reads TGTGCCAGCAGCTTCCAGGGTACAGCGAAAGGCTACACCTTC. As protein: CASSFQGTAKGYTF.

CDR3 DNA: TGCGCCAGCAGCTTGGAGAGGGGGCGAGTGGGCTACACCTTC. Protein product: CASSLERGRVGYTF. V usage is TRBV5-1 and J usage is TRBJ1-2; 7 nucleotides match TRBD1. Germline V lookup: CDR1 SGHRS, CDR2 YFSETQ. This CDR3 spans 14 amino acids. J lost 8 bases, V lost 0 bases, and 7 bases had no gene match. The full variable domain, its missing parts supplied by reference TRBV5-1 and TRBJ1-2, is KAGVTQTPRYLIKTRGQQVTLSCSPISGHRSVSWYQQTPGQGLQFLFEYFSETQRNKGNFPGRFSGRQFSNSRSEMNVSTLELGDSALYLCASSLERGRVGYTFGSGTRLTVV.

J is TRBJ2-3 and V is TRBV7-9; no definite D call. The length of the CDR3 is 13 residues. Germline V gene lookup returns CDR1 SEHNR and CDR2 FQNEAQ (reference sequence). The V gene lost 0 bases and the J gene lost 5 bases, with 6 bases spanning the gap. CDR3 in DNA: TGTGCCAGCAGCTTAGCGCTTAGAGATACGCAGTATTTT. Its translation: CASSLALRDTQYF.

This clone was observed a handful of times. V is TRBV6-6 and J is TRBJ2-5; a possible D gene is TRBD2 (5 bases). Germline CDR1 reads MNHNY; CDR2 reads SVGAGI (reference sequence). Trimming shortened V by 7 bases and J by 5 bases, and 8 bases separated the two germline ends. The CDR3 length is 11 residues. Here the CDR3 reads CASISSETQYF. CDR3 nucleotides: TGTGCCAGCATCTCTAGCGAGACCCAGTACTTC.

The rearrangement links TRBV18 to TRBJ2-1, with 8 bases that match TRBD2. This CDR3 is built from 16 residues. CDR1 and CDR2 (germline): KGHSH, LQKENI. Trimming at V came to 0 bases and at J to 3 bases, leaving 4 bases not matched to a gene. CDR3 in amino acids: CASSPPLADSYNEQFF. The DNA of the CDR3 is TGTGCCAGCTCACCACCACTAGCGGACAGCTACAATGAGCAGTTCTTC.

This rearrangement joins TRBV11-3 to TRBJ2-1; 9 bases are a match to TRBD1. Germline V lookup: CDR1 SGHNT, CDR2 YENEEA. This CDR3 is built from 15 residues. The junction had 5 bases not matched to a gene; V was cut back by 2 bases and J by 6 bases. The CDR3 protein is CASSLMSGQGNEQFF. The CDR3 nucleotides are TGTGCCAGCAGCTTAATGTCGGGACAGGGCAATGAGCAGTTCTTC.

Concerning this clone itself: The same CDR3 arises from other DNA sequences in this sample as well. This chain connects TRBV5-1 to TRBJ2-1; 8 bases map to TRBD2. The CDR3 loop spans 12 amino acids. Germline V gene sequence: CDR1 SGHRS, CDR2 YFSETQ. V trimming: 5 bases; J trimming: 7 bases; junction bases outside the gene matches: 2. The CDR3 spells CASSSGVNEQFF. The DNA of the CDR3 is TGCGCCAGCAGTAGCGGGGTTAATGAGCAGTTCTTC.

This clone was recorded only once. The chain joins TRBV2 to TRBJ1-2, with a possible D match to TRBD1 (5 bases). The CDR3 totals 14 residues. The germline gives CDR1 SNHLY, CDR2 FYNNEI. V dropped 8 bases and J dropped 2 bases, with 15 bases sitting between them. The CDR3 spells CASSPGPPNYGYTF. The CDR3 region has the DNA TGTGCCAGCTCCCCAGGGCCTCCAAACTATGGCTACACCTTC. Complete variable domain (other parts from reference TRBV2 and TRBJ1-2): EPEVTQTPSHQVTQMGQEVILRCVPISNHLYFYWYRQILGQKVEFLVSFYNNEISEKSEIFDDQFSVERPDGSNFTLKIRSTKLEDSAMYFCASSPGPPNYGYTFGSGTRLTVV.

The chain joins TRBV4-1 to TRBJ2-7, with TRBD2 matching over 13 bases. V was pared by 1 base and J by 2 bases, with 2 bases of the junction left unmatched. Germline assignment: CDR1 MGHRA and CDR2 YSYEKL. The CDR3 has 16 residues. The CDR3, as DNA: TGCGCCAGCAGCCAAGCCGGGACTAGCGGGGCCTACGAGCAGTACTTC. Its translation: CASSQAGTSGAYEQYF.

The chain joins TRBV27 to TRBJ2-6; no clear D gene. CDR3 size: 17 residues. CDR1 and CDR2 (germline): MNHEY, SMNVEV (reference sequence). Trimming shortened V by 5 bases and J by 0 bases, and 14 bases separated the two germline ends. The CDR3 nucleotides are TGTGCCAGCAGTCCTATTGTACGGGTCTCTGGGGCCAACGTCCTGACTTTC. Amino acid sequence: CASSPIVRVSGANVLTF.

The chain carries TRBV7-3 and TRBJ2-1; TRBD2 agrees at 12 bases. CDR3 length equals 14 residues. CDR1 is SGHTA and CDR2 is FQGTGA in the germline V gene. With 5 bases clipped from V and 8 bases from J, the junction kept 4 bases outside the gene matches. The CDR3 nucleotides read TGTGCCAGCAGCCGACTAGCGGGAGTCGATGAGCAGTTCTTC. Amino acids: CASSRLAGVDEQFF.

The rearrangement links TRBV7-3 to TRBJ1-1, with 7 positions matching TRBD1. The CDR3 consists of 15 residues. Trimming removed 4 bases from V and 1 base from J; junction bases left unmatched: 6. Germline CDR1 SGHTA, CDR2 FQGTGA. The CDR3 DNA follows: TGTGCCAGCAGCTCAACAGGGGATCCGAACACTGAAGCTTTCTTT. Its protein is CASSSTGDPNTEAFF.

V gene TRBV5-1 combines with J gene TRBJ2-2; 7 bases align to TRBD1. The CDR3 contains 15 residues. The V gene's germline CDR1 is SGHRS and CDR2 YFSETQ. V was pared by 5 bases and J by 6 bases, with 10 bases of the junction left unmatched. The CDR3 protein is CASRGLQGRAGELFF. The CDR3, as DNA: TGCGCCAGCAGAGGATTACAGGGGAGAGCCGGGGAGCTGTTTTTT.

The V and J genes are TRBV7-2 and TRBJ2-3; D remains ambiguous. This CDR3 has 11 residues. Trimming removed 7 bases from V and 2 bases from J, with 4 bases in between. Germline-derived CDR1 and CDR2 are SGHTA and FQGNSA. CDR3 coding DNA: TGTGCCAGCACCAACACAGATACGCAGTATTTT. It translates to CASTNTDTQYF.

In nucleotides, the CDR3 is TGTGCCAGCAGCTACAGGGGGGGAGGGGGCTACACCTTC. This encodes CASSYRGGGGYTF. This chain links TRBV5-4 with TRBJ1-2; 8 bases match TRBD1. The V gene end was trimmed by 3 bases and the J gene end by 8 bases; junction bases not matched to a gene: 6. The germline V gene encodes CDR1 SGHNT and CDR2 YYREEE (reference sequence). This CDR3 has 13 amino acids.

This chain connects TRBV29-1 to TRBJ2-2, with 8 bases fitting TRBD2. V gave up 6 bases and J gave up 1 base; unmatched junction bases: 1. The V gene's germline CDR1 is SQVTM and CDR2 ANQGSEA. The CDR3 is made up of 13 amino acids. This chain's CDR3 is CSVTSENTGELFF. Written as DNA, the CDR3 is TGCAGCGTGACTAGCGAGAACACCGGGGAGCTGTTTTTT.

DNA for the CDR3: TGTGCCTGGCGAACCGGGACATTTGCTAACTATGGCTACACCTTC. Protein product: CAWRTGTFANYGYTF. The chain employs TRBV30 and TRBJ1-2, with a tentative D call TRBD1 (6 bases). This CDR3 region has 15 residues. Germline V gene data show CDR1 as GTSNPN and CDR2 as SVGIG (reference sequence). Between the trimmed V and J ends, which lost 5 bases and 0 bases, there was a span of 16 bases.